Reported below is one TCR beta chain. This clonotype was counted a few times. Its antigen is unknown. At one of its ends the junction is not consistent with the germline gene, which may arise from a read error. The record originates from a study of blood T cells in healthy people across ages (dated by TCRdb to 2014 to 2015). Broadly, across the study: In model experiments, template switching captured about one uniquely barcoded TCR beta cDNA molecule for every two T cells. Age-related changes in TCR beta repertoire diversity were measured in the study by deep sequencing normalized with unique cDNA molecular identifiers. Four age groups were formed from the donors: young (average about 16 years), middle-aged (around 37), aged (62) and long-lived (more than 75). Donors of different ages were randomly distributed across sequencing lanes to avoid experimental bias. Two additional independent replicas of 1 million unique cDNA reads from the same blood draw were analyzed for two donors (one aged 18 to 30 and one aged 80 or older). What the research found in general, with its limitations: Because the CMV infection status of the donors was unknown, age-related changes in expanded clonotypes may potentially have been confounded. Since profiling was done on bulk unsorted PBMCs, naive and antigen-experienced compartments could not be conclusively compared. A strong correlation was found between observed TCR beta diversity and the percentage of naive T cells measured by flow cytometry. Compared with the aged group, more naive CD4+ T cells, fewer expanded clones and increased TCR diversity were shown by the long-lived group, suggesting age selection. As age increased, observed TCR beta diversity per million T cells dropped in a roughly linear way, and a significant reduction was already evident by age 40. Estimates of total diversity based on one million sequenced T cells were regarded as lower bounds and as underestimates.

The donors were roughly 39 Caucasian individuals from Russia, aged roughly 6 to 100 years, who were systemically healthy. Approximately 9.3 milliliters of peripheral blood were collected from each donor into EDTA-treated Vacutainer tubes. Ficoll-Paque density-gradient centrifugation was used to isolate PBMCs, with at least 6 million obtained per sample. Total RNA, at least 5 micrograms per sample, was extracted from PBMCs with Trizol reagent. The percentages of naive CD45RAhigh/CD27high T cells were determined by flow cytometry on a PBMC aliquot from every donor. The library was built by means of 5' RACE. For sequencing, an Illumina HiSeq 2500 was employed. The second PCR ran for about 6 to 11 cycles and used a J-beta primer mix along with a sample-barcoded 5' primer. A unique molecular identifier was introduced onto each TCR beta cDNA molecule by a template-switch 5' adaptor carrying 12 random nucleotides. Each sample yielded at least 3 million CDR3-containing paired-end reads. First-strand cDNA synthesis was performed from all RNA using the Mint cDNA synthesis kit, with priming by a TRBC-specific oligonucleotide. All cDNA was treated with uracil-DNA glycosylase and then went through a first 18-cycle PCR with the universal primers M1SS and BC2_uni_R. Per the source publication's procedure: For normalization, 1 million high-quality reads were randomly selected from each sample, with every read carrying a distinct molecular identifier. Instead of being binned into consensus sequences, reads with shared molecular identifiers were discarded. MiTCR, with a Q25 quality threshold and the strictest error-elimination algorithm, was used for CDR3 identification, clonotype clustering and error correction. Lower-bound total TCR beta diversity was estimated with a nonparametric unseen species model using Euler transformation. TCRdb ran its own pipeline on the public reads, namely fastp trimming at Q25 and MiXCR clone calling, and kept in-frame beta chains. Here each entry gathers all rows of one CDR3 protein and keeps the most common genes and DNA. The V and J calls follow TCRdb's processing rather than the paper's. Counted in this sample were hundreds of thousands of distinct CDR3 sequences; about half of them appeared once. The leading ten clones occupy 18% of the sample.

The sequence was obtained from a man older than 75 in good health. The source material was blood.

The DNA sequence is TGTGCCAGCAGCCCCGGGACACCGAATGAGAAACTGTTTTTT. Translated, this is CASSPGTPNEKLFF. This chain is built from TRBV7-9 and TRBJ1-4, with TRBD1 as a weak D call on 6 bases. The CDR3 starts with the cysteine, ends with the phenylalanine, and has 14 residues. The sequence is cut down to CDR3 DNA, 42 bases in frame from base 1. The germline V gene (reference sequence) sets CDR1 to SEHNR and CDR2 to FQNEAQ. With all but the CDR3 taken from the reference TRBV7-9 and TRBJ1-4 genes, the full variable domain is: DTGVSQNPRHKITKRGQNVTFRCDPISEHNRLYWYRQTLGQGPEFLTYFQNEAQLEKSRLLSDRFSAERPKGSFSTLEIQRTEQGDSAMYLCASSPGTPNEKLFFGSGTQLSVL.